The entry below gives a single T cell receptor (beta chain) sequence along with its context. Its antigen remains unknown. Amplification targeted the TCR beta CDR3 regions, with RNA transcripts as the source material. HTBI primers served in a first-round RT-PCR, which a second-round multiplex PCR followed. TCRdb ran MiXCR on the multiplex PCR reads and lists one entry per CDR3 protein. The sample shows a few hundred thousand distinct CDR3 sequences, about 35% of them seen only once. Hyperthyroidism patients were newly diagnosed, under 2 months' duration, aged 18 to 65. Additional autoimmune diseases, uncontrolled infections, pregnancy or lactation disqualified patients. The CDR3 has 14 residues. CDR1 and CDR2 (germline): SGHAT, FQDESV (reference sequence). This specimen belongs to a study of Graves' ophthalmopathy and Graves' hyperthyroidism. Study-wide results and caveats: The model predicted progression of ophthalmopathy with a sensitivity of roughly 66%, and its specificity was about 76%. Detection in blood was also observed for most expanded thyroid clonotypes above 0.001 frequency.

Sequencing was performed on peripheral blood or thyroid tissue (not recorded which). The chain is built from TRBV11-1 and TRBJ2-7; weak D call: TRBD2 (6 bases). This clonotype was obtained from an adult man with Graves' hyperthyroidism. The CDR3: CARTPWRDSYEQYF. In DNA form, the CDR3 reads TGTGCTAGGACGCCCTGGCGGGATTCCTACGAGCAGTACTTC.